One sample yielded the 29 T cell receptor beta chains listed below, sequenced in a study of Graves' ophthalmopathy and Graves' hyperthyroidism. Amplified material comprised TCR beta CDR3 regions derived from RNA transcripts. Investigators did first-round RT-PCR with HTBI primers, then second-round multiplex PCR. TCRdb processed the multiplex PCR reads anew with MiXCR; each CDR3 protein has one entry. The table shows about 420,000 distinct CDR3 sequences, with under 25% occurring only once. The sequenced sample was peripheral blood. Receptors were obtained from a woman between 18 and 29 years old with stable Graves' hyperthyroidism.

The V and J genes are TRBV11-2 and TRBJ2-7; 8 bases map to TRBD1. V dropped 7 bases and J dropped 3; count of bases not matched to a gene: 11. This CDR3 has 15 residues. Germline V gives CDR1 SGHAT, CDR2 FQNNGV. The CDR3 sequence is CASTSGQGALYEQYF. In DNA, the CDR3 is TGTGCCAGCACCTCCGGGCAGGGGGCTCTCTACGAGCAGTACTTC.

There are many counts of this clonotype. The CDR3 is CASGLAVQGGVAFF. In DNA form, the CDR3 reads TGTGCTAGTGGTTTGGCAGTTCAAGGAGGTGTTGCTTTCTTT. V usage is TRBV12-5 and J usage is TRBJ1-1, with D uncertain. Between the trimmed V and J ends, which lost 1 base and 11 bases, there was a span of 17 bases. The CDR3 spans 14 residues. The V gene's germline CDR1 is LGHNT and CDR2 FRNRAP. Combining the CDR3 with reference TRBV12-5 and TRBJ1-1 gives the whole variable domain DARVTQTPRHKVTEMGQEVTMRCQPILGHNTVFWYRQTMMQGLELLAYFRNRAPLDDSGMPKDRFSAEMPDATLATLKIQPSEPRDSAVYFCASGLAVQGGVAFFGQGTRLTVV.

This clonotype was seen many times. The rearrangement links TRBV6-5 to TRBJ1-2; D unclear. Germline V gives CDR1 MNHEY, CDR2 SVGAGI. The CDR3 extends over 14 amino acids. The V and J ends lost 0 bases and 8 bases respectively, with 13 bases between them. The CDR3 DNA reads as TGTGCCAGCAGTTACTCGGCCGGGGTGTGGGGCTACACCTTC. It specifies CASSYSAGVWGYTF.

The chain has TRBV2 and TRBJ2-7; 8 bases are a match to TRBD1. The CDR3 extends over 13 amino acids. J was trimmed by 7 bases and V by 6 bases; bases with no gene match: 8. Germline loops: CDR1 SNHLY, CDR2 FYNNEI. CDR3 nucleotide sequence: TGTGCCAGCAGGGACAGGGAAGGGGGGGAGCAGTACTTC. It translates to CASRDREGGEQYF.

This clonotype was seen many times. The rearrangement joins TRBV6-5 to TRBJ1-2, with 7 bases identical to TRBD1. The CDR3 sequence is 15 residues long. CDR1 and CDR2 (germline): MNHEY, SVGAGI. V lost 0 bases, J lost 4 bases, and 5 bases stayed unmatched. The CDR3 DNA reads TGTGCCAGCAGTTACTCGAAATACAGGGGCTATGGCTACACCTTC. It yields the protein CASSYSKYRGYGYTF.

The V gene is TRBV10-3, the J gene TRBJ2-5, with 9 bases that match TRBD2. V shed 7 bases and J 3 bases; nucleotides not matched to a gene: 3. This CDR3 is 13 amino acids long. The germline gives CDR1 ENHRY, CDR2 SYGVKD. The CDR3 nucleotides read TGTGCCATCAAGGCTAGCGGGGAAGAGACCCAGTACTTC. Its protein is CAIKASGEETQYF.

The chain has TRBV11-2 and TRBJ2-7, with 7 bases that match TRBD2. This CDR3 comprises 15 residues. Germline CDR1 and CDR2: SGHAT and FQNNGV. The J segment lost 1 base and the V segment lost 5 bases, leaving 8 bases of the junction unmatched. CDR3 in amino acids: CASSGGMRGSYEQYF. CDR3 DNA sequence: TGTGCCAGCAGCGGGGGAATGCGGGGGTCCTACGAGCAGTACTTC.

This clonotype was observed many times. The rearrangement uses TRBV20-1 and TRBJ2-2; 12 bases line up with TRBD1. Germline CDR1 and CDR2: DFQATT and SNEGSKA (reference sequence). The ends lost 7 bases at V and 6 bases at J; junction bases unmatched: 6. The CDR3 consists of 14 residues. The CDR3 loop is CSVRRDRGPGELFF. CDR3 sequence (DNA): TGCAGTGTCCGGAGGGACAGGGGGCCCGGGGAGCTGTTTTTT.

This clonotype appeared many times. The chain links TRBV30 to TRBJ1-2; the D is unclear. CDR1 and CDR2 (germline): GTSNPN, SVGIG (reference sequence). With 4 bases removed from V and 4 bases from J, the gap between germline ends came to 4 bases. The CDR3 consists of 10 residues. This chain's CDR3 is CAWKGYGYTF. In nucleotides, the CDR3 is TGTGCCTGGAAGGGCTATGGCTACACCTTC.

This clonotype occurred many times. The chain has TRBV7-2 and TRBJ2-7, with TRBD2 identical over 9 bases. Germline CDR1 SGHTA, CDR2 FQGNSA. Trimming took 4 bases from V and 4 from J; bases not matched to a gene: 8. The CDR3 is 15 amino acids. As DNA, the CDR3 is TGTGCCAGCAGCTCCGGGGTAGCGGGAGTATACGAGCAGTACTTC. Translated: CASSSGVAGVYEQYF.

This clonotype was counted at least ten times. The J gene is TRBJ1-5, the V gene TRBV6-1, with D uncertain. CDR1 and CDR2 (germline): MNHNS, SASEGT. Trimming pared 4 bases from V and 0 bases from J, leaving 7 bases between. There are 14 residues in the CDR3. This chain's CDR3 is CASSGIHSNQPQHF. The CDR3 nucleotides are TGTGCCAGCAGTGGCATACATAGCAATCAGCCCCAGCATTTT.

This clonotype was found many times. J is TRBJ2-7 and V is TRBV28; TRBD2 matches 12 bases. The CDR3 is 15 amino acids. Germline-derived CDR1 and CDR2 are MDHEN and SYDVKM. Trimming removed 4 bases from V and 4 bases from J; junction bases left unmatched: 5. As DNA, the CDR3 is TGTGCCAGCAGTTCCCAGACTAGCGGGAGATACGAGCAGTACTTC. Amino acids: CASSSQTSGRYEQYF.

This clonotype was counted at least ten times. The chain carries TRBV12-3 or TRBV12-4 and TRBJ1-3; tentatively, D is TRBD1 (5 bases). This CDR3 spans 12 amino acids. V was pared by 10 bases and J by 3 bases, with 10 bases between. This CDR3 reads CATRVVGNTIYF. CDR3 bases: TGTGCCACCAGGGTGGTTGGAAACACCATATATTTT.

The sample holds a few counts of this clonotype. A much more abundant neighbour one base away suggests this may be a read error. CDR3 sequence (DNA): TGTGCCAGCAGCTTAACCAAGAACACTGAAGCTTGCTTT. Its protein product is CASSLTKNTEACF. The V call is TRBV7-9, the J call TRBJ1-1; no clear D. CDR3 length equals 13 residues. The germline V gene encodes CDR1 SEHNR and CDR2 FQNEAQ (reference sequence).

The V call is TRBV6-2 or TRBV6-3, the J call TRBJ2-7, with D uncertain. This CDR3 comprises 15 residues. Germline V CDR1 and CDR2: MNHEY, SVGEGT. V lost 6 bases, J lost 3 bases, and 18 bases lay in between. In nucleotides, the CDR3 is TGTGCCAGCAGCATCACCAGGTCCAGTCACTACGAGCAGTACTTC. Translating it yields CASSITRSSHYEQYF.

This clonotype was counted at least ten times. The V call is TRBV4-1, the J call TRBJ2-7, with TRBD2 matching 7 bases. There are 18 residues in the CDR3. V was clipped by 0 bases and J by 1 base; unmatched bases: 12. Per the germline V gene, CDR1 is MGHRA and CDR2 is YSYEKL. The CDR3 sequence is CASSQDGAGSGGSYEQYF. CDR3 nucleotides: TGCGCCAGCAGCCAAGATGGTGCGGGGTCGGGGGGATCCTACGAGCAGTACTTC.

Many counts were recorded for this clonotype. The CDR3 nucleotides are TGCAGTGCCCACCGGGGGGTTGGGGATCAGCCCCAGCATTTT. It translates to CSAHRGVGDQPQHF. The chain combines TRBV20-1 with TRBJ1-5, with a tentative D call TRBD1 (5 bases). Germline CDR1 and CDR2: DFQATT and SNEGSKA (reference sequence). CDR3 length: 14 amino acids. V was trimmed by 6 bases and J by 5 bases, leaving 17 bases between them.

Many counts were recorded for this clonotype. This chain uses TRBV28 with TRBJ2-7; 10 bases are a match to TRBD2. Germline V lookup: CDR1 MDHEN, CDR2 SYDVKM. Trimming at V came to 2 bases and at J to 4 bases, leaving 11 bases not matched to a gene. This CDR3 contains 17 residues. For the CDR3, the DNA is TGTGCCAGCAGTTTAAGGTTTGGGCTAGCGGGAGAGTACGAGCAGTACTTC. It specifies CASSLRFGLAGEYEQYF.

The chain links TRBV11-2 to TRBJ2-5; perhaps TRBD2 as D (7 bases). Germline assignment: CDR1 SGHAT and CDR2 FQNNGV. V lost 5 bases and J lost 4, with 14 bases in between. The CDR3 has 14 amino acids. CDR3 in DNA: TGTGCCAGCAGCCCTGAGGCGGGGGCAGAGACCCAGTACTTC. It is translated as CASSPEAGAETQYF.

V gene TRBV12-3 or TRBV12-4 combines with J gene TRBJ2-7; D possibly corresponds to TRBD2 (6 bases). The CDR3 spans 15 residues. The V and J ends lost 11 bases and 0 bases respectively, with 20 bases between them. The DNA of the CDR3 is TGTGCCTGGAGTTACCCATCGACTAGCTCCTACGAGCAGTACTTC. Translation: CAWSYPSTSSYEQYF.

This clonotype appeared many times. V and J are TRBV4-1 and TRBJ1-6; TRBD1 agrees at 8 bases. The CDR3 is 14 amino acids. The V segment lost 8 bases and the J segment 9 bases; nucleotides outside the gene matches: 9. From germline, CDR1 is MGHRA and CDR2 YSYEKL. This chain's CDR3 is CASGQGGMGSPLHF. As DNA, the CDR3 is TGCGCCAGCGGACAGGGTGGGATGGGTTCACCCCTCCACTTT.

This clonotype appeared many times. The chain carries TRBV12-3 or TRBV12-4 and TRBJ2-7; D uncertain. Trimming cost V 3 bases and J 2 bases, with 8 bases left between them. The CDR3 is 13 residues long. The CDR3 bases are TGTGCCAGCAGTTTTGGCGTTACCTACGAGCAGTACTTC. This translates into CASSFGVTYEQYF.

The V call is TRBV12-5, the J call TRBJ2-5, with D uncertain. The CDR3 has 12 amino acids. V lost 8 bases and J 4 bases, leaving 11 bases between the germline ends. Per germline, CDR1 LGHNT and CDR2 FRNRAP. CDR3 nucleotides: TGTGCTAGTAAGGGTTTAAGAGAGACCCAGTACTTC. As protein: CASKGLRETQYF.

The chain uses TRBV4-3 and TRBJ2-2; D call uncertain. Deletions cut 1 base from V and 6 bases from J, with 9 bases between. This CDR3 is 14 amino acids long. The V gene's germline CDR1 is LGHNA and CDR2 YSLEER. In nucleotides, the CDR3 is TGCGCCAGCAGCCAAGTAAACTACGCCGGGGAGCTGTTTTTT. The encoded protein is CASSQVNYAGELFF.

This clonotype was observed many times. The chain recombines TRBV11-2 with TRBJ2-7; 10 bases map to TRBD2. This CDR3 region has 15 residues. Germline V gene data show CDR1 as SGHAT and CDR2 as FQNNGV. V was pared by 6 bases and J by 2 bases, with 7 bases of the junction left unmatched. CDR3 region: CASSRLAGGAYEQYF. The CDR3 DNA sequence: TGTGCCAGCAGTAGACTAGCGGGTGGGGCCTACGAGCAGTACTTC.

This clonotype was counted many times. The chain employs TRBV2 and TRBJ2-5; no firm D call. Germline-derived CDR1 and CDR2 are SNHLY and FYNNEI. Between the trimmed V and J ends, which lost 3 bases and 2 bases, there was a span of 10 bases. The CDR3 extends over 14 amino acids. CDR3 sequence reads: CASSEALPQETQYF. DNA of the CDR3: TGTGCCAGCAGTGAGGCGCTACCGCAAGAGACCCAGTACTTC.

This clonotype was detected ten times or more. The chain links TRBV6-1 to TRBJ2-7; 7 bases map to TRBD2. Per the germline V gene, CDR1 is MNHNS and CDR2 is SASEGT. Unmatched junction bases numbered 17, after V lost 6 bases and J lost 6 bases. There are 16 residues in the CDR3. CDR3 nucleotide sequence: TGTGCCAGCAGCTTCCGTGTGGGCGGGAGCTCGGGCGAGCAGTACTTC. It yields the protein CASSFRVGGSSGEQYF.

This clonotype has a count of ten or more. V usage is TRBV6-5 and J usage is TRBJ2-5, with TRBD2 matching over 10 bases. The CDR3 spans 15 residues. From germline, CDR1 is MNHEY and CDR2 SVGAGI. Trimming took 2 bases from V and 5 from J; bases not matched to a gene: 5. The CDR3 nucleotides read TGTGCCAGCAGTTACACCAGCGGGAGGGCGGAGACCCAGTACTTC. This encodes CASSYTSGRAETQYF.

This clonotype was recorded at least ten times. This chain uses TRBV29-1 with TRBJ2-7; tentative D call: TRBD1 (6 bases). The germline gives CDR1 SQVTM, CDR2 ANQGSEA. This CDR3 has 13 amino acids. V was clipped by 4 bases and J by 1 base, with 11 bases between them. The DNA of the CDR3 is TGCAGCGTTGGAAGGGACACGTCCTACGAGCAGTACTTC. It yields the protein CSVGRDTSYEQYF.